This entry is about one TCR beta chain. Its specificity is not known. Germline assignment: CDR1 MDHEN and CDR2 SYDVKM. With 1 base removed from V and 4 bases from J, the gap between germline ends came to 17 bases. The CDR3 spans 17 residues. With 60 Vbeta and 13 Jbeta primers, the PCR was carried out. Clones were sequenced by immunoSEQ multiplex PCR, and TCRdb holds only the in-frame ones, with some missing. The table shows around 100,000 clones, with approximately 70% occurring only once. The data stem from a study of cytomegalovirus exposure and HLA in healthy donors. Study results and caveats: Several of the most significant clusters appeared, in a later analysis, to be linked to common viral pathogens.

The sequencing input was PBMCs. The V call is TRBV28, the J call TRBJ2-1; possible D gene TRBD1, 5 bases. This clonotype originated in a man younger than 40 in good health and CMV-seropositive. CDR3 nucleotides: TGTGCCAGCAGTTTATTTGTAGCAGGGTTGGGATACAATGAGCAGTTCTTC. Translated, it gives CASSLFVAGLGYNEQFF. The full variable domain, completed using reference TRBV28 and TRBJ2-1, is DVKVTQSSRYLVKRTGEKVFLECVQDMDHENMFWYRQDPGLGLRLIYFSYDVKMKEKGDIPEGYSVSREKKERFSLILESASTNQTSMYLCASSLFVAGLGYNEQFFGPGTRLTVL.